Listed below are T cell receptor beta chains from one sample, sequenced in a study of T cells in localized non-small cell lung cancer. Using immunoSEQ multiplex PCR, the repertoire was profiled, and TCRdb retains in-frame clones only, with some absent. In the table there are a few thousand clones, roughly 15% of which are singletons. The input for sequencing was lung tumor tissue, taken before any cancer treatment. The receptors shown here come from a woman aged 40-69 years with stage II lung adenocarcinoma. CDR3s include the opening cysteine and the closing phenylalanine or tryptophan. A D gene is named only where the DNA matches it firmly. Rows may omit the clone size; those that give it use once, few, many or a size class.

d_gene: NA; j_gene: TRBJ1-6; abundance: NA; v_gene: TRBV28; CDR3nt: TGTGCCAGTCGTCCACATAATTCACCCCTCCACTTT; CDR3aa: CASRPHNSPLHF
d_gene: TRBD1; j_gene: TRBJ1-1; abundance: few; v_gene: TRBV11-3; CDR3nt: TGTGCCAGCAGCCAACGGACAGGGCCGAACACTGAAGCTTTCTTT; CDR3aa: CASSQRTGPNTEAFF
d_gene: NA; j_gene: TRBJ2-1; abundance: NA; v_gene: TRBV19; CDR3nt: TGTGCCAGCCGGCCGGGGGCGACTTACAATGAGCAGTTCTTC; CDR3aa: CASRPGATYNEQFF
d_gene: TRBD1; j_gene: TRBJ1-3; abundance: NA; v_gene: TRBV5-1; CDR3nt: TGCGCCAGCAGCCCTACGACAGGGGTTGGAAACACCATATATTTT; CDR3aa: CASSPTTGVGNTIYF
d_gene: NA; j_gene: TRBJ2-3; abundance: few; v_gene: TRBV9; CDR3nt: TGTGCCAGCACCCGGGGGATGGGGGATACGCAGTATTTT; CDR3aa: CASTRGMGDTQYF
d_gene: NA; j_gene: TRBJ1-2; abundance: few; v_gene: TRBV4-1; CDR3nt: TGCGCCAGCAGCCAAGCCAAGAGGATCGGGGCTAAAGCTAACTATGGCTACACCTTC; CDR3aa: CASSQAKRIGAKANYGYTF
d_gene: TRBD1; j_gene: TRBJ2-2; abundance: few; v_gene: TRBV28; CDR3nt: TGTGCCAGCAGACACCGGGACAGCTTCACCGGGGAGCTGTTTTTT; CDR3aa: CASRHRDSFTGELFF
d_gene: NA; j_gene: TRBJ1-2; abundance: medium-sized; v_gene: TRBV6-8; CDR3nt: TGTGCCAGCAGACCCTCTTGGGGAGGAGATTACTATGGCTACACCTTC; CDR3aa: CASRPSWGGDYYGYTF
d_gene: NA; j_gene: TRBJ2-7; abundance: medium-sized; v_gene: TRBV7-2; CDR3nt: TGTGCCAGCAGCTTAGGTCCCAACTACGAGCAGTACTTC; CDR3aa: CASSLGPNYEQYF
d_gene: TRBD1; j_gene: TRBJ1-4; abundance: NA; v_gene: TRBV29-1; CDR3nt: TGCAGCGTTGTGGGGACAGGAGGTGAAAAACTGTTTTTT; CDR3aa: CSVVGTGGEKLFF
d_gene: NA; j_gene: TRBJ2-7; abundance: medium-sized; v_gene: TRBV11-3; CDR3nt: TGTGCCAGCAGCCAAGTAATAGGGTTAGGAGGATACGAGCAGTACTTC; CDR3aa: CASSQVIGLGGYEQYF
d_gene: NA; j_gene: TRBJ1-3; abundance: NA; v_gene: TRBV12-5; CDR3nt: TGTGCTAGTGGCCCGGACGGAGGGTCCGGAAACACCATATATTTT; CDR3aa: CASGPDGGSGNTIYF
d_gene: NA; j_gene: TRBJ2-7; abundance: NA; v_gene: TRBV7-4; CDR3nt: TGTGCCAGCAGCTTCGCGGGCAGTCCCGAGCAGTACTTC; CDR3aa: CASSFAGSPEQYF
d_gene: TRBD1; j_gene: TRBJ1-2; abundance: few; v_gene: TRBV6-8; CDR3nt: TGTGCCAGCAGTTCCGGACAGGGGCATCATGGCTACACCTTC; CDR3aa: CASSSGQGHHGYTF
d_gene: NA; j_gene: TRBJ1-3; abundance: medium-sized; v_gene: TRBV6-8; CDR3nt: TGTGCCAGCAGTTACTCGCGAGGTTCTGGAAACACCATATATTTT; CDR3aa: CASSYSRGSGNTIYF
d_gene: NA; j_gene: TRBJ1-5; abundance: NA; v_gene: TRBV19; CDR3nt: TGTGCCAGTAGTATAGTCGCACTCAATCAGCCCCAGCATTTT; CDR3aa: CASSIVALNQPQHF
d_gene: NA; j_gene: TRBJ1-2; abundance: NA; v_gene: TRBV28; CDR3nt: TGTGCCAGGGGACCGCGGGCCGATGGCTACACCTTC; CDR3aa: CARGPRADGYTF
d_gene: NA; j_gene: TRBJ1-4; abundance: few; v_gene: TRBV11-3; CDR3nt: TGTGCCAGCAGCTCGGGGCCAATGTTGAATGAAAAACTGTTTTTT; CDR3aa: CASSSGPMLNEKLFF
d_gene: NA; j_gene: TRBJ2-2; abundance: NA; v_gene: TRBV6-8; CDR3nt: TGTGCCAGCAGTTACGATATTTTCCGGGAGCTGTTTTTT; CDR3aa: CASSYDIFRELFF
d_gene: NA; j_gene: TRBJ2-7; abundance: NA; v_gene: TRBV4-1; CDR3nt: TGCGCCAGCAGCCAAGATTCGCGCGATACCGAGCAGTACTTC; CDR3aa: CASSQDSRDTEQYF
d_gene: NA; j_gene: TRBJ2-1; abundance: NA; v_gene: TRBV6-8; CDR3nt: TGTGCCAGCAGCGAACTAAAGGGGGTCGGGAACAATGAGCAGTTCTTC; CDR3aa: CASSELKGVGNNEQFF
d_gene: NA; j_gene: TRBJ1-5; abundance: few; v_gene: TRBV11-3; CDR3nt: TGTGCCAGCAGCTTAATGGGAGGAGATCAGCCCCAGCATTTT; CDR3aa: CASSLMGGDQPQHF
d_gene: NA; j_gene: TRBJ2-2; abundance: NA; v_gene: TRBV12-2; CDR3nt: TGTGCCAGTAGGGGAGGTTGGGGCACCGGGGAGCTGTTTTTT; CDR3aa: CASRGGWGTGELFF
d_gene: NA; j_gene: TRBJ2-7; abundance: NA; v_gene: TRBV9; CDR3nt: TGTGCCAGCAGCGCCTCCTCCTACGAGCAGTACTTC; CDR3aa: CASSASSYEQYF
d_gene: TRBD1; j_gene: TRBJ2-1; abundance: few; v_gene: TRBV11-3; CDR3nt: TGTGCCAGCAGCCTGGGACAGGCCTACAATGAGCAGTTCTTC; CDR3aa: CASSLGQAYNEQFF
d_gene: NA; j_gene: TRBJ1-6; abundance: NA; v_gene: TRBV9; CDR3nt: TGTGCCAGCAGCGTAGCAATATCCCCAGATAATTCACCCCTCCACTTT; CDR3aa: CASSVAISPDNSPLHF
d_gene: TRBD1; j_gene: TRBJ2-7; abundance: NA; v_gene: TRBV6-8; CDR3nt: TGTGCCACCGGAACCCCCGACAGGGGTAACGAGCAGTACTTC; CDR3aa: CATGTPDRGNEQYF
d_gene: TRBD2; j_gene: TRBJ2-2; abundance: NA; v_gene: TRBV18; CDR3nt: TGTGCCAGCTCACCAGTTGCGGGGGCGAACACCGGGGAGCTGTTTTTT; CDR3aa: CASSPVAGANTGELFF
d_gene: NA; j_gene: TRBJ2-7; abundance: NA; v_gene: TRBV28; CDR3nt: TGTGCCAGCGGCCTACCGGGACCCCCCTACGAGCAGTACTTC; CDR3aa: CASGLPGPPYEQYF
d_gene: NA; j_gene: TRBJ1-1; abundance: NA; v_gene: TRBV28; CDR3nt: TGTGCCAGCCCCGGGGCCGGAGGGAACACTGAAGCTTTCTTT; CDR3aa: CASPGAGGNTEAFF
d_gene: TRBD2; j_gene: TRBJ2-1; abundance: NA; v_gene: TRBV6-8; CDR3nt: TGTGCCAGCAGCCACCGCGGACTAGCGGTTCTCCACGCAGAGCAGTTCTTC; CDR3aa: CASSHRGLAVLHAEQFF
d_gene: NA; j_gene: TRBJ1-4; abundance: NA; v_gene: TRBV28; CDR3nt: TGTGCCAGCCGGACCCCCTTATCTAATGAAAAACTGTTTTTT; CDR3aa: CASRTPLSNEKLFF
d_gene: TRBD1; j_gene: TRBJ2-3; abundance: few; v_gene: TRBV28; CDR3nt: TGTGCCAGCAGTTTCTACCTTAACAGGGGAGAAGCCACAGATACGCAGTATTTT; CDR3aa: CASSFYLNRGEATDTQYF
d_gene: NA; j_gene: TRBJ1-1; abundance: few; v_gene: TRBV6-8; CDR3nt: TGTGCCAGCATGTGGGGCGTGAACACTGAAGCTTTCTTT; CDR3aa: CASMWGVNTEAFF
d_gene: NA; j_gene: TRBJ1-3; abundance: NA; v_gene: TRBV11-3; CDR3nt: TGTGCCAGCAGCTTTCCACAGGGCGAAGGTGGAAACACCATATATTTT; CDR3aa: CASSFPQGEGGNTIYF
d_gene: TRBD1; j_gene: TRBJ1-2; abundance: NA; v_gene: TRBV25-1; CDR3nt: TGTGCCAGCAGTTCAGGGGGCCGGGGGTGGAGAGGCTACACCTTC; CDR3aa: CASSSGGRGWRGYTF
d_gene: TRBD1; j_gene: TRBJ1-1; abundance: medium-sized; v_gene: TRBV6-8; CDR3nt: TGTGCCAGCAGTTATCGACGACAGGGAGGGCGGACTGAAGCTTTCTTT; CDR3aa: CASSYRRQGGRTEAFF
d_gene: NA; j_gene: TRBJ2-2; abundance: few; v_gene: TRBV28; CDR3nt: TGTGCCAGCAGCCATTCGAACACCGGGGAGCTGTTTTTT; CDR3aa: CASSHSNTGELFF
d_gene: NA; j_gene: TRBJ2-5; abundance: NA; v_gene: TRBV28; CDR3nt: TGTGCCAGCAGTTTCCAGGGCGGGCTACAAGAGACCCAGTACTTC; CDR3aa: CASSFQGGLQETQYF